This T cell receptor (beta chain) was observed in a study of human thymus T cells. Study results and caveats: Usage of V and J genes appeared biased in thymic and blood repertoires. Unrelated individuals reportedly shared highly overlapping thymic TCR repertoires.

Thymus tissue for the work was resected from patients undergoing corrective heart surgery. Having surgery to correct congenital heart defects, healthy Finnish infants acted as the donors. Worth noting for this clone: Its specificity is unknown.

This CDR3 has 14 residues. Trimming stripped 5 bases from V and 1 base from J, with 10 bases between. CDR1 and CDR2 (germline): MNHEY, SMNVEV (reference sequence). Libraries were prepared by immunoSEQ multiplex PCR; TCRdb keeps only in-frame clonotypes and omits some of them. The sample includes about 78,000 clones, around 96% of them seen just once. The sample comprised thymus tissue. The genes are TRBV27 and TRBJ2-3; TRBD1 is a possible D gene (5 bases). This clonotype originated in a boy under three years old with a congenital heart defect but otherwise immunologically healthy. The CDR3 reads CASSPGRGTDTQYF. DNA of the CDR3: TGTGCCAGCAGTCCCGGCAGGGGCACAGATACGCAGTATTTT.